The 2 T cell receptor beta chains given below trace back to one sample, sequenced in a study of blood T cell repertoires in COVID-19. The repertoire was sequenced with immunoSEQ multiplex PCR; TCRdb's copy has only in-frame clones and lacks some. This table has some 130,000 clones, 90% appearing once. What was sequenced was peripheral blood. The receptors stem from a man in his 60s with COVID-19, enrolled during active disease.

The gene calls are TRBV7-9 and TRBJ2-1; 7 bases are shared with TRBD1. Unmatched junction bases numbered 16, after V lost 11 bases and J lost 3 bases. CDR3 length equals 16 residues. CDR1 is SEHNR, CDR2 FQNEAQ, per germline (reference sequence). The CDR3 region is CAVGQAAILIYNEQFF. The CDR3 DNA reads as TGTGCCGTTGGACAGGCTGCCATTCTTATCTACAATGAGCAGTTCTTC.

This chain links TRBV24-1 with TRBJ2-5; 11 bases agree with TRBD2. This CDR3 contains 15 residues. Germline CDR1 reads KGHDR; CDR2 reads SFDVKD. The V segment lost 10 bases and the J segment 2 bases; nucleotides outside the gene matches: 8. This CDR3 is CATLAGGLGQETQYF. CDR3 nucleotides: TGTGCCACTCTAGCGGGAGGCTTGGGGCAAGAGACCCAGTACTTC.